The TCR beta chain under discussion was sequenced for a study of T cells after yellow fever vaccination. TCRdb re-called the 5' RACE reads through MiXCR, storing one row per CDR3 protein. The sample includes over 200,000 distinct CDR3 sequences, 6% to 8% of them seen just once. This clonotype was picked up a small number of times. This CDR3 has 12 residues. The V and J ends lost 6 bases and 8 bases respectively, with 11 bases between them. Germline-derived CDR1 and CDR2 are KGHSH and LQKENI. The receptor comes from a man aged 25-40 years who received the YFV17D yellow fever vaccine. The chain combines TRBV18 with TRBJ2-1, with D possibly matching TRBD2 (6 bases). The input for sequencing was CD4+ T cells sorted from PBMCs, taken on the day of the yellow fever booster vaccination. The CDR3 region is CASSPSGDEQFF. CDR3 in DNA: TGTGCCAGCTCCCCCTCGGGAGATGAGCAGTTCTTC.